These 29 T cell receptor beta chains originate from one sample sequenced in a study of CD8 T cells in ankylosing spondylitis. Each CDR3 protein is one row after TCRdb ran MiXCR on the 5' RACE reads. The sample holds fewer than 250,000 distinct CDR3 sequences, about 26% seen once. Sequencing was done on a sample of blood, either unsorted or a sorted T cell fraction (not recorded which). Receptor source: a male donor with ankylosing spondylitis or in good health (not recorded which).

Many counts were recorded for this clonotype. The CDR3 spells CASSDQDFSYEQYF. CDR3 nucleotides: TGTGCCAGCAGTGATCAGGACTTCTCCTACGAGCAGTACTTC. The gene calls are TRBV6-1 and TRBJ2-7; tentatively, D is TRBD2 (5 bases). Germline V gives CDR1 MNHNS, CDR2 SASEGT. The CDR3 length is 14 residues. Trimming pared 3 bases from V and 0 bases from J, leaving 9 bases between.

This chain links TRBV3-1 with TRBJ2-7; no definite D call. In germline, CDR1 is LGHDT, CDR2 YNNKEL (reference sequence). There are 12 residues in the CDR3. V lost 0 bases and J lost 5, with 5 bases in between. The CDR3 here is CASSQDKDEQYF. The DNA for the CDR3 is TGTGCCAGCAGCCAAGATAAGGACGAGCAGTACTTC.

This clonotype was detected ten times or more. This rearrangement joins TRBV10-3 to TRBJ2-7; 8 nucleotides line up with TRBD2. CDR3 length equals 15 residues. V was clipped by 2 bases and J by 5 bases; unmatched bases: 8. Germline CDR1 and CDR2: ENHRY and SYGVKD. This chain's CDR3 is CAISEKAGGIDEQYF. The DNA of the CDR3 is TGTGCCATCAGTGAGAAGGCGGGAGGTATCGACGAGCAGTACTTC.

The sample holds many counts of this clonotype. The chain uses TRBV5-1 and TRBJ2-7; either TRBD1 or TRBD2 may supply D (5 bases each). The CDR3 loop spans 14 amino acids. Germline V gene lookup returns CDR1 SGHRS and CDR2 YFSETQ. V shed 7 bases and J shed 3 bases, with 17 bases lying between them. The CDR3 DNA follows: TGCGCCAGCTCAATGACGGGGCGGAGCTACGAGCAGTACTTC. Amino acids: CASSMTGRSYEQYF.

In this sample, this clonotype turned up many times. V is TRBV10-3 and J is TRBJ1-1, with 11 nucleotides matching TRBD1. V lost 9 bases, J lost 11 bases, and 8 bases stayed unmatched. Germline lookup yields CDR1 ENHRY and CDR2 SYGVKD. The CDR3 is 12 residues long. CDR3 nucleotides: TGTGCCATGGCCGGGACAGGGGGTTCTGCTTTCTTT. Its protein product is CAMAGTGGSAFF.

This clonotype was seen repeatedly, ten times or more. The chain carries TRBV12-3 or TRBV12-4 and TRBJ2-6; possibly TRBD2 for D (6 bases). V gave up 8 bases and J gave up 1 base, with 9 bases separating them. This CDR3 is built from 14 residues. CDR3 coding DNA: TGTGCCAGCGGGAGGACTTCTGGGGCCAACGTCCTGACTTTC. The encoded protein is CASGRTSGANVLTF.

The rearrangement links TRBV6-1 to TRBJ2-7, with 8 positions matching TRBD1. V was pared by 7 bases and J by 3 bases, with 8 bases of the junction left unmatched. Germline CDR1 and CDR2: MNHNS and SASEGT. The CDR3 is 14 amino acids. The CDR3 DNA reads as TGTGCCAGCAAACCGGGACAGGAATTCTACGAGCAGTACTTC. This sequence encodes CASKPGQEFYEQYF.

This sequence joins TRBV5-1 and TRBJ2-3; D is unclear. CDR3 length equals 14 residues. Trimming removed 4 bases from V and 3 bases from J, with 12 bases in between. Germline V CDR1 and CDR2: SGHRS, YFSETQ. The CDR3 coding sequence is TGCGCCAGCAGCCCAAAGCGAGAGACAGATACGCAGTATTTT. This codes for CASSPKRETDTQYF.

The genes are TRBV29-1 and TRBJ2-7, with 15 positions matching TRBD2. The V gene end was trimmed by 6 bases and the J gene end by 2 bases; junction bases not matched to a gene: 8. This CDR3 region has 16 residues. Germline CDR1 reads SQVTM; CDR2 reads ANQGSEA. CDR3 DNA sequence: TGCAGCGTGGCGGGACTAGCGGGAGGCCGGACCTACGAGCAGTACTTC. This gives the protein CSVAGLAGGRTYEQYF.

The chain is built from TRBV7-3 and TRBJ2-3, with D uncertain. V lost 4 bases to trimming and J lost 8 bases, with 10 bases between them. This CDR3 is built from 12 residues. Germline assignment: CDR1 SGHTA and CDR2 FQGTGA. This CDR3 reads CASSSILGTQYF. CDR3 DNA sequence: TGTGCCAGCAGCTCTATATTGGGTACGCAGTATTTT.

This clonotype has a count of ten or more. V and J are TRBV20-1 and TRBJ1-6; D is ambiguous. Trimming removed 3 bases from V and 9 bases from J, with 12 bases in between. CDR3 length: 13 amino acids. Per the germline V gene, CDR1 is DFQATT and CDR2 is SNEGSKA (reference sequence). CDR3 DNA: TGCAGTGCTAGGGTGGCGCACGGTTCACCCCTCCACTTT. Protein sequence: CSARVAHGSPLHF.

This clonotype was detected a few times. This chain connects TRBV7-8 to TRBJ2-2; TRBD1 matches at 9 bases. Germline V gene sequence: CDR1 SGHVS, CDR2 FQNEAQ. With V trimmed by 2 bases and J by 6 bases, 4 bases remained unmatched. The CDR3 runs to 15 residues. The DNA for the CDR3 is TGTGCCAGCAGCTTACCCGGGACAGGGTCCGGGGAGCTGTTTTTT. Translating gives CASSLPGTGSGELFF. The variable domain in full, completed from reference TRBV7-8 and TRBJ2-2, reads GAGVSQSPRYKVAKRGQDVALRCDPISGHVSLFWYQQALGQGPEFLTYFQNEAQLDKSGLPSDRFFAERPEGSVSTLKIQRTQQEDSAVYLCASSLPGTGSGELFFGEGSRLTVL.

This clonotype has a count of ten or more. V gene TRBV20-1 combines with J gene TRBJ2-7; 7 nucleotides agree with TRBD2. The CDR3 is 12 residues long. Germline CDR1 is DFQATT and CDR2 is SNEGSKA (reference sequence). V lost 0 bases to trimming and J lost 12 bases; unmatched junction nucleotides: 8. For the CDR3, the DNA is TGCAGTGCTAGAGATCGCGCGGGAGTGATGTACTTC. This encodes CSARDRAGVMYF.

This clonotype was observed at least ten times. CDR3 DNA: TGTGCCAGCAGAGAACAATCCAATGAGCAGTTCTTC. Encoded protein: CASREQSNEQFF. This chain connects TRBV28 to TRBJ2-1; D unresolved. Trimming removed 6 bases from V and 6 bases from J, with 9 bases in between. The germline V gene encodes CDR1 MDHEN and CDR2 SYDVKM. This CDR3 comprises 12 residues.

The chain combines TRBV20-1 with TRBJ2-1; D gene unclear. Trimming shortened V by 0 bases and J by 8 bases, and 11 bases separated the two germline ends. The CDR3 length is 13 residues. The germline gives CDR1 DFQATT, CDR2 SNEGSKA (reference sequence). The CDR3: CSARDVTRDEQFF. The DNA for the CDR3 is TGCAGTGCTAGAGATGTGACTCGCGATGAGCAGTTCTTC.

This clonotype was found many times. The rearrangement uses TRBV12-3 or TRBV12-4 and TRBJ2-7, with D perhaps TRBD2 (6 bases). Trimming stripped 9 bases from V and 3 bases from J, with 12 bases between. CDR3 length equals 12 residues. This chain's CDR3 is CASQRRGYEQYF. The CDR3, as DNA: TGTGCCAGTCAACGGAGGGGCTACGAGCAGTACTTC.

This clonotype was counted at least ten times. The chain joins TRBV5-6 to TRBJ2-6, with 7 bases fitting TRBD1. With V trimmed by 10 bases and J by 3 bases, 13 bases remained unmatched. The CDR3 length is 16 residues. Per the germline V gene, CDR1 is SGHDT and CDR2 is YYEEEE. CDR3 sequence reads: CASNRGGPNGANVLTF. DNA of the CDR3: TGTGCCTCCAACCGAGGGGGCCCCAATGGGGCCAACGTCCTGACTTTC.

This clonotype came up a few times. V usage is TRBV7-2 and J usage is TRBJ2-1, with 11 bases identical to TRBD2. The CDR3 has 16 residues. CDR1 SGHTA and CDR2 FQGNSA come from the germline V gene. V was clipped by 1 base and J by 10 bases; unmatched bases: 9. CDR3: CASSLGGVRLAGEQFF. DNA of the CDR3: TGTGCCAGCAGCTTAGGGGGAGTACGACTAGCGGGAGAGCAGTTCTTC.

This clonotype was detected many times. This sequence joins TRBV2 and TRBJ2-3; 7 bases fit TRBD1. This CDR3 region has 14 residues. V was clipped by 7 bases and J by 1 base; unmatched bases: 5. The germline gives CDR1 SNHLY, CDR2 FYNNEI. The CDR3 sequence: CASKDREGTDTQYF. DNA of the CDR3: TGTGCCAGCAAAGACAGGGAAGGCACAGATACGCAGTATTTT.

This clonotype was observed a handful of times. The genes are TRBV5-1 and TRBJ2-7, with 9 bases identical to TRBD1. The CDR3 runs 15 residues. Germline V gene data show CDR1 as SGHRS and CDR2 as YFSETQ. The V gene end was trimmed by 4 bases and the J gene end by 3 bases; junction bases not matched to a gene: 8. CDR3 in amino acids: CASSQSGTGIYEQYF. The CDR3 region has the DNA TGCGCCAGCAGCCAGTCCGGGACAGGGATCTACGAGCAGTACTTC.

J is TRBJ2-5 and V is TRBV12-3 or TRBV12-4; D call uncertain. The CDR3 covers 12 residues. The V gene lost 6 bases and the J gene lost 5 bases, with 10 bases spanning the gap. The CDR3 DNA reads as TGTGCCAGCAGCCGAATAATGGAGACCCAGTACTTC. This codes for CASSRIMETQYF.

This clonotype was recorded at least ten times. DNA for the CDR3: TGTGCCAGCAGTTTAAAGGGACTTACATACAATGAGCAGTTCTTC. Protein sequence: CASSLKGLTYNEQFF. The rearrangement uses TRBV27 and TRBJ2-1, with D possibly matching TRBD2 (6 bases). The CDR3 has 15 amino acids. V was pared by 2 bases and J by 4 bases, with 12 bases between. The germline gives CDR1 MNHEY, CDR2 SMNVEV (reference sequence).

This clonotype came up a few times. This chain connects TRBV20-1 to TRBJ2-7; 8 bases are a match to TRBD2. CDR1 is DFQATT and CDR2 is SNEGSKA in the germline V gene (reference sequence). V lost 3 bases and J lost 5; bases outside the gene matches: 12. The CDR3 consists of 15 residues. The CDR3, as DNA: TGCAGTGCTAGGGGATCCCTTGGCGGGAGGCACGAGCAGTACTTC. Translating it yields CSARGSLGGRHEQYF.

The chain recombines TRBV2 with TRBJ2-3; D may match TRBD1 or TRBD2 (6 bases each). The CDR3 totals 19 residues. V lost 4 bases, J lost 4 bases, and 27 bases lay in between. The germline V gene has CDR1 SNHLY and CDR2 FYNNEI. The CDR3: CASSVEGGDEGGRADTQYF. The DNA for the CDR3 is TGTGCCAGCAGTGTGGAGGGGGGCGACGAGGGTGGACGCGCAGATACGCAGTATTTT.

The sample holds many counts of this clonotype. The CDR3 nucleotides are TGTGCCAGCAGTTACGCGGCAGCTGGGAACACTGAAGCTTTCTTT. Protein product: CASSYAAAGNTEAFF. The chain recombines TRBV6-2 or TRBV6-3 with TRBJ1-1, with D uncertain. This CDR3 contains 15 residues. The V gene lost 2 bases and the J gene lost 1 base, with 11 bases spanning the gap. Germline V gene lookup returns CDR1 MNHEY and CDR2 SVGEGT.

The chain employs TRBV7-2 and TRBJ2-7; 11 bases agree with TRBD2. This CDR3 has 15 residues. Losses at the gene ends were 5 bases for V and 3 bases for J; bases not matched to a gene: 6. Germline CDR1 reads SGHTA; CDR2 reads FQGNSA. CDR3 nucleotide sequence: TGTGCCAGCAGCGGTCGGACTAGCGGGTTCTACGAGCAGTACTTC. Translating gives CASSGRTSGFYEQYF.

This chain uses TRBV3-1 with TRBJ2-5; 7 nucleotides match TRBD1. Germline CDR1 LGHDT, CDR2 YNNKEL (reference sequence). Trimming took 4 bases from V and 1 from J; bases not matched to a gene: 6. The CDR3 consists of 15 residues. The CDR3 bases are TGTGCCAGCAGCCGCCGTTCAGGGGGCCAAGAGACCCAGTACTTC. Its protein product is CASSRRSGGQETQYF.

This clonotype was counted ten times or more. This rearrangement joins TRBV6-5 to TRBJ2-7; possible D gene TRBD1, 5 bases. V was clipped by 0 bases and J by 2 bases, with 11 bases between them. Looked up from germline, CDR1 is MNHEY and CDR2 is SVGAGI. The CDR3 sequence is 15 residues long. CDR3 region: CASSYSTQGTYEQYF. Written as DNA, the CDR3 is TGTGCCAGCAGTTACTCGACGCAGGGAACCTACGAGCAGTACTTC.

This clonotype showed up many times. The chain couples TRBV12-3 or TRBV12-4 to TRBJ2-7, with D unclear. The CDR3 covers 14 residues. V was cut by 1 base and J by 2 bases, with 9 bases left in between. CDR3: CASSLEAVTYEQYF. In DNA form, the CDR3 reads TGTGCCAGCAGTTTAGAGGCAGTTACCTACGAGCAGTACTTC.